This T cell receptor (beta chain) was profiled in a study of post-analysis software for immune sequencing data. A remark on this clonotype: Antigen specificity is unknown.

The TCR beta cDNA libraries contained unique molecular identifiers. A single record per CDR3 protein comes from TCRdb applying MiXCR to the PCR reads. The sample includes about 400,000 distinct CDR3 sequences, roughly 38% of them seen just once. The V end was cut by 4 bases, the J end by 0 bases, with 10 bases between. The CDR3 is 15 residues long. Study outcomes and limitations: In multiple sclerosis, normalized Chao1 diversity was significantly below that of controls. Compared with controls, patients had more of about 5 TRBV segments, including TRBV5-6, TRBV5-1 and TRBV20-1.

The sequence was obtained from a girl under 18 with multiple sclerosis. V and J are TRBV12-3 or TRBV12-4 and TRBJ2-1; D gene uncertain. Sequences were obtained from blood. CDR3 region: CASSWWLGSYNEQFF. The CDR3 DNA is TGTGCCAGCAGTTGGTGGTTAGGCTCCTACAATGAGCAGTTCTTC.